This T cell receptor (beta chain) comes out of a study of graft-versus-host responses after intestinal transplantation. Study-wide results and caveats: Some GvH clones appeared in ileal mucosa or blood before recipient bone marrow.

Trimming stripped 6 bases from V and 6 bases from J, with 15 bases between. CDR1 and CDR2 (germline): MDHEN, SYDVKM. This CDR3 is built from 13 residues. Around 200,000 CFSE-labeled responder cells were plated with around 200,000 irradiated, violet-dye-labeled stimulator cells. This clone showed up just a few times. Some clones are missing from TCRdb's copy, which holds only in-frame ones; the method was immunoSEQ multiplex PCR. In the table there are tens of thousands of clones, 30% to 40% of which are singletons. The gene calls are TRBV28 and TRBJ2-7; possible D gene TRBD2, 5 bases. The sequencing here drew on alloreactive CD8+ T cells from a mixed lymphocyte reaction culture, taken before intestinal transplant. As to subset: CFSE-low proliferating T cells sorted from roughly 6-day pre-transplant mixed lymphocyte reaction (GvH or HvG direction). The receptor comes from a human patient who received an intestinal transplant. In DNA form, the CDR3 reads TGTGCCAGCAGCGGGGTGGTTTATGGCGAGCAGTACTTC. It is translated as CASSGVVYGEQYF.